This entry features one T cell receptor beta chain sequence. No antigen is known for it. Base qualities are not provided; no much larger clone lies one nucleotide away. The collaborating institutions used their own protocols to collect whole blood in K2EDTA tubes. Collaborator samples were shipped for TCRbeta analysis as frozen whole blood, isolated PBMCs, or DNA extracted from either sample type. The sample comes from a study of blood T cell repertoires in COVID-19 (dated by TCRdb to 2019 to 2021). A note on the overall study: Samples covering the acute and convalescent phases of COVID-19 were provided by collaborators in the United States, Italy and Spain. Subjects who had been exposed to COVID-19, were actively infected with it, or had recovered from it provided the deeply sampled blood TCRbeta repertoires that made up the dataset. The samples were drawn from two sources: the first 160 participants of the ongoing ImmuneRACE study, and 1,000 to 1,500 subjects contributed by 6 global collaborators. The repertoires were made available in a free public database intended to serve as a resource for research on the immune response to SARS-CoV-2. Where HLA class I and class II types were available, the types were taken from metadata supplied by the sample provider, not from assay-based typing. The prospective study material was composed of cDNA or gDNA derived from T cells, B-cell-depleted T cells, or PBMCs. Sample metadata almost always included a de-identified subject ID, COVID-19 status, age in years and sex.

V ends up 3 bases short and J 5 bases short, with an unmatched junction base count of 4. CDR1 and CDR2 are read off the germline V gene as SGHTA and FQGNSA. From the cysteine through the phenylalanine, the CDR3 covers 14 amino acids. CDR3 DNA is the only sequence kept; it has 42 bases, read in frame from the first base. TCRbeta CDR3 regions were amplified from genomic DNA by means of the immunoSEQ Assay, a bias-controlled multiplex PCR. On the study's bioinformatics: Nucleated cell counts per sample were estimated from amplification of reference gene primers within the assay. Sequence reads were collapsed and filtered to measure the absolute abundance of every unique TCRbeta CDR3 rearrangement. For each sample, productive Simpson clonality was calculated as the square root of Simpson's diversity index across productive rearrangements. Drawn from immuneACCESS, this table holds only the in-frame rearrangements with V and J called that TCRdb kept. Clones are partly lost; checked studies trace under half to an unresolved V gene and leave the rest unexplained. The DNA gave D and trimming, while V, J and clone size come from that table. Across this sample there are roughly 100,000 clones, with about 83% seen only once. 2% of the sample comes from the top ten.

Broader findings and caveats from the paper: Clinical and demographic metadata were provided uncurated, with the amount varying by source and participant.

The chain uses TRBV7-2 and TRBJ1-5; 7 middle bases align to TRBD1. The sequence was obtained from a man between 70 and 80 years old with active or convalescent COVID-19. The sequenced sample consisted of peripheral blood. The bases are TGTGCCAGCAGCTTCGGGACAGTGGATCAGCCCCAGCATTTT. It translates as CASSFGTVDQPQHF.